Each of the 21 T cell receptor beta chains below was sequenced from the same sample in a study of cytomegalovirus exposure and HLA in healthy donors. PCR amplification relied on 60 Vbeta primers (plus 13 Jbeta primers). TCRdb keeps only in-frame clones here, not all; method: immunoSEQ multiplex PCR. This sample carries some 190,000 clones, over 75% of them seen once, and the ten largest clones take around 2%. Sequenced material: PBMCs. These receptors all come from a man younger than 35 in good health and CMV-seronegative.

The genes are TRBV2 and TRBJ1-5; D is unclear. V was cut by 4 bases and J by 0 bases, with 10 bases left in between. CDR1 and CDR2 from the germline V gene are SNHLY and FYNNEI. CDR3 length equals 15 residues. CDR3 in amino acids: CASSGKAYSNQPQHF. The CDR3 bases are TGTGCCAGCAGTGGTAAAGCCTATAGCAATCAGCCCCAGCATTTT.

The rearrangement links TRBV28 to TRBJ2-7; TRBD2 is a possible D gene (5 bases). The CDR3 consists of 13 residues. Germline loops: CDR1 MDHEN, CDR2 SYDVKM. The germline V and J ends were trimmed by 8 bases and 4 bases, with 15 bases remaining between them. CDR3 nucleotides: TGTGCCAGCGAAAACAATGGAGGTTACGAGCAGTACTTC. It translates to CASENNGGYEQYF.

This clone was found a few times. The V call is TRBV7-9, the J call TRBJ2-3; TRBD2 agrees at 16 bases. J was trimmed by 5 bases and V by 1 base; bases with no gene match: 6. The CDR3 has 18 amino acids. Germline values: CDR1 SEHNR, CDR2 FQNEAQ (reference sequence). CDR3 sequence: CASSLVGLAGGPIDTQYF. CDR3 nucleotides: TGTGCCAGCAGCTTAGTGGGACTAGCGGGAGGGCCAATAGATACGCAGTATTTT. Based on the CDR3 plus reference TRBV7-9 and TRBJ2-3, the full variable domain is DTGVSQNPRHKITKRGQNVTFRCDPISEHNRLYWYRQTLGQGPEFLTYFQNEAQLEKSRLLSDRFSAERPKGSFSTLEIQRTEQGDSAMYLCASSLVGLAGGPIDTQYFGPGTRLTVL.

The rearrangement links TRBV6-5 to TRBJ1-2; a weak D match, TRBD1 (5 bases). This CDR3 spans 15 amino acids. Trimming left V 0 bases short and J 3 bases short, with 11 bases between. CDR1 MNHEY and CDR2 SVGAGI come from the germline V gene. CDR3 nucleotides: TGTGCCAGCAGTTACTCGACCGGACACGACTATGGCTACACCTTC. It yields the protein CASSYSTGHDYGYTF.

This chain links TRBV30 with TRBJ2-3, with TRBD1 identical over 11 bases. CDR1 and CDR2 from the germline V gene are GTSNPN and SVGIG (reference sequence). The trim removed 7 bases at V and 3 bases at J, leaving 12 bases unmatched. The CDR3 runs to 16 residues. CDR3 amino acids: CASGTGGTARTDTQYF. The CDR3 nucleotides read TGTGCCTCCGGGACAGGGGGTACTGCACGGACAGATACGCAGTATTTT. Combining the CDR3 with reference TRBV30 and TRBJ2-3 gives the whole variable domain SQTIHQWPATLVQPVGSPLSLECTVEGTSNPNLYWYRQAAGRGLQLLFYSVGIGQISSEVPQNLSASRPQDRQFILSSKKLLLSDSGFYLCASGTGGTARTDTQYFGPGTRLTVL.

The chain combines TRBV28 with TRBJ1-3; 7 bases agree with TRBD1. Germline V gene lookup returns CDR1 MDHEN and CDR2 SYDVKM. The V and J ends lost 3 bases and 1 base, in that order; junction bases with no gene match: 3. The CDR3 has 15 residues. This chain's CDR3 is CASSFPGGSGNTIYF. CDR3 nucleotide sequence: TGTGCCAGCAGTTTCCCAGGGGGGTCTGGAAACACCATATATTTT.

This clone has only a few counts. The V and J genes are TRBV11-2 and TRBJ2-3, with 8 bases aligning to TRBD2. Germline V gene lookup returns CDR1 SGHAT and CDR2 FQNNGV. The CDR3 loop spans 15 amino acids. Trimming cost V 3 bases and J 5 bases; bases outside gene matches: 7. CDR3 DNA sequence: TGTGCCAGCAGCTTTAAGCGGGAGTCTAGAGATACGCAGTATTTT. This gives the protein CASSFKRESRDTQYF.

The chain links TRBV7-2 to TRBJ2-1; the D gene is possibly TRBD1 (5 bases). The length of the CDR3 is 14 residues. V lost 7 bases and J lost 8, with 18 bases in between. Germline V lookup: CDR1 SGHTA, CDR2 FQGNSA. The CDR3 DNA follows: TGTGCCAGCACCTTGGGGCGTGATGGTGATGAGCAGTTCTTC. Residues: CASTLGRDGDEQFF.

The chain has TRBV30 and TRBJ2-1, with a possible D match to TRBD2 (5 bases). Per germline, CDR1 GTSNPN and CDR2 SVGIG (reference sequence). V was pared by 1 base and J by 2 bases, with 9 bases between. This CDR3 region has 14 residues. CDR3 amino acids: CAWSALVAYNEQFF. As DNA, the CDR3 is TGTGCCTGGAGTGCACTAGTTGCCTACAATGAGCAGTTCTTC.

The gene calls are TRBV27 and TRBJ1-2; D is uncertain. The CDR3 length is 14 residues. Per germline, CDR1 MNHEY and CDR2 SMNVEV (reference sequence). Trimming cost V 2 bases and J 8 bases, with 15 bases left between them. The CDR3 loop reads CASSLQQAGGGYTF. CDR3 coding DNA: TGTGCCAGCAGTTTACAGCAGGCGGGTGGGGGCTACACCTTC.

The rearrangement uses TRBV4-2 and TRBJ1-4; D might be TRBD1 (5 bases). V lost 1 base, J lost 0 bases, and 15 bases lay in between. The germline CDR1 and CDR2 sequences are LGHNA and YNFKEQ. The CDR3 runs 18 residues. This CDR3 reads CASSQGRDGAATNEKLFF. CDR3 nucleotides: TGTGCCAGCAGCCAAGGAAGGGATGGGGCCGCAACTAATGAAAAACTGTTTTTT.

This clone was recorded a few times. V is TRBV4-2 and J is TRBJ1-4, with 10 bases identical to TRBD1. After removal of 3 bases from V and 6 bases from J, the junction contained 10 bases not matched to a gene. This CDR3 is built from 17 residues. CDR1 and CDR2 from the germline V gene are LGHNA and YNFKEQ. CDR3: CASSQSPPGQGYEKLFF. The CDR3 DNA sequence: TGTGCCAGCAGCCAGAGCCCTCCGGGACAGGGGTATGAAAAACTGTTTTTT.

The chain carries TRBV2 and TRBJ2-2; D possibly corresponds to TRBD2 (6 bases). V was clipped by 1 base and J by 4 bases, with 7 bases between them. This CDR3 has 14 residues. Germline V gives CDR1 SNHLY, CDR2 FYNNEI. CDR3 protein: CASSEERVTGELFF. Written as DNA, the CDR3 is TGTGCCAGCAGTGAAGAGCGGGTCACCGGGGAGCTGTTTTTT.

This rearrangement joins TRBV7-3 to TRBJ2-7, with D perhaps TRBD2 (5 bases). Germline assignment: CDR1 SGHTA and CDR2 FQGTGA. V lost 4 bases and J lost 3, with 10 bases in between. The CDR3 has 13 residues. Here the CDR3 DNA reads TGTGCCAGCAGCTCCCTCCGGGACTACGAGCAGTACTTC. Translation: CASSSLRDYEQYF.

This chain connects TRBV5-1 to TRBJ2-1, with unresolved D. The CDR3 runs to 12 residues. Germline CDR1 and CDR2: SGHRS and YFSETQ. Trimming pared 4 bases from V and 9 bases from J, leaving 11 bases between. In DNA, the CDR3 is TGCGCCAGCAGCGCGTCAAATCTTGAGCAGTTCTTC. Translation: CASSASNLEQFF.

V and J are TRBV9 and TRBJ2-7; D is ambiguous. This CDR3 is built from 15 residues. The ends were cut back, 1 base at V and 3 bases at J, with 14 bases in the middle. Germline CDR1 reads SGDLS; CDR2 reads YYNGEE. The CDR3 nucleotides read TGTGCCAGCAGCGTAACTGTAAGCGCCGGCTACGAGCAGTACTTC. The encoded protein is CASSVTVSAGYEQYF.

This chain connects TRBV11-2 to TRBJ1-6; no clear D. Germline CDR1 is SGHAT and CDR2 is FQNNGV. The V gene lost 5 bases and the J gene lost 8 bases, with 10 bases spanning the gap. This CDR3 region has 13 residues. CDR3 amino acids: CASSKVRDSPLHF. The CDR3, as DNA: TGTGCCAGCAGCAAAGTGAGGGATTCACCCCTCCACTTT.

The table lists this clone with a few counts. V gene TRBV10-3 combines with J gene TRBJ1-3, with TRBD1 identical over 8 bases. Germline CDR1 ENHRY, CDR2 SYGVKD. This CDR3 has 14 amino acids. Trimming at V came to 8 bases and at J to 0 bases, leaving 3 bases not matched to a gene. CDR3 sequence (DNA): TGTGCCATCGGACAGGGAAGCTCTGGAAACACCATATATTTT. Protein: CAIGQGSSGNTIYF.

The V call is TRBV6-6, the J call TRBJ2-5; D may be TRBD2 (5 bases). V lost 7 bases to trimming and J lost 5 bases, with 17 bases between them. CDR3 length: 14 residues. The germline gives CDR1 MNHNY, CDR2 SVGAGI (reference sequence). The CDR3 reads CASTHRTSVETQYF. The CDR3 coding sequence is TGTGCCAGCACTCATCGAACTAGTGTCGAGACCCAGTACTTC.

A note on this clone: One end of the junction is discordant with germline, which a read error may explain. The chain is built from TRBV5-1 and TRBJ2-3; 7 bases fit TRBD2. Germline CDR1 reads SGHRS; CDR2 reads YFSETQ. The CDR3 has 15 residues. The CDR3 loop reads CASSLQGLSTDTQYF. CDR3 in DNA: TGCGCCAGCAGCTTGCAGGGACTAAGCACGGATACGCAGTATTTT.

This clone came up a few times. The chain has TRBV18 and TRBJ2-1; a weak D match, TRBD2 (6 bases). Germline V CDR1 and CDR2: KGHSH, LQKENI. Trimming cost V 1 base and J 2 bases, with 12 bases left between them. The CDR3 runs to 16 residues. The DNA of the CDR3 is TGTGCCAGCTCACCACGGCGGGAAGGGGCCTACAATGAGCAGTTCTTC. Its translation is CASSPRREGAYNEQFF.